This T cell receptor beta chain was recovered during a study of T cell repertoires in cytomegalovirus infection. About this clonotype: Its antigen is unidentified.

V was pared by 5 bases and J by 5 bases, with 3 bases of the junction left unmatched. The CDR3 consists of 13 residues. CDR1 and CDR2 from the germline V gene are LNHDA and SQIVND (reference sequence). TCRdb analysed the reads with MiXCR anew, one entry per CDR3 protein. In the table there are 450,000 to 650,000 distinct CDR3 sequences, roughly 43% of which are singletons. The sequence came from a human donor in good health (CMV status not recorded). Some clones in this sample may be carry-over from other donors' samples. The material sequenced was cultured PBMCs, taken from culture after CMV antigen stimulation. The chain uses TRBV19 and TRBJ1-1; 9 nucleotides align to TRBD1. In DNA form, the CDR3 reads TGTGCCAGTAGTCCGGGACAGGGTACTGAAGCTTTCTTT. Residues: CASSPGQGTEAFF.